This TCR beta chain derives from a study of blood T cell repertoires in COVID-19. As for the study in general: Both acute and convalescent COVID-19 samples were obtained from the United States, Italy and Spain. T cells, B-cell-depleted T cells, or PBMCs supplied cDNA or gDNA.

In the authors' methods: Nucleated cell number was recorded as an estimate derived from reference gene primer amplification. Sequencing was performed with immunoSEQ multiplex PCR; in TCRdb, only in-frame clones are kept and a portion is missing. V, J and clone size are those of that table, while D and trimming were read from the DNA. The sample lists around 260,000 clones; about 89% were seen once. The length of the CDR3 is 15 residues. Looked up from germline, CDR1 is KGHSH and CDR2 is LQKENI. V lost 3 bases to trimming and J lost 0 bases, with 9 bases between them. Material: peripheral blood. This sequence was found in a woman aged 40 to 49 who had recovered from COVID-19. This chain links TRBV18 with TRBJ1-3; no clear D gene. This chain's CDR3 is CASSPEISSGNTIYF. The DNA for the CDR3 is TGTGCCAGCTCACCTGAAATTAGCTCTGGAAACACCATATATTTT.